The 8 T cell receptor beta chains in this list originate from one sample, sequenced in a study of T cell responses to AZD1222 COVID-19 vaccine. The data were produced by immunoSEQ multiplex PCR, yet TCRdb's version contains in-frame clones alone and is incomplete. The sample has tens of thousands of clones, 70% to 90% seen once. This specimen was peripheral blood, taken 28 days after the second AZD1222 dose. The source is an adult who received the AZD1222 COVID-19 vaccine.

The rearrangement links TRBV18 to TRBJ1-2; D perhaps matches TRBD1 (6 bases). The CDR3 contains 14 residues. The V end lost 4 bases, the J end lost 6 bases, and 15 bases lay between the germline ends. The germline gives CDR1 KGHSH, CDR2 LQKENI. CDR3 protein: CASSQATGSNGYTF. The CDR3 bases are TGTGCCAGCTCACAGGCAACAGGGTCGAATGGCTACACCTTC.

V and J are TRBV7-9 and TRBJ1-4; maybe TRBD1 (5 bases). The CDR3 runs to 14 residues. Germline V gene sequence: CDR1 SEHNR, CDR2 FQNEAQ (reference sequence). V lost 9 bases, J lost 1 base, and 12 bases lay in between. Written as DNA, the CDR3 is TGTGCCAGTGGAGTGGGGCGAACTAATGAAAAACTGTTTTTT. It codes for CASGVGRTNEKLFF. The full variable domain, with the rest looked up from reference TRBV7-9 and TRBJ1-4, is DTGVSQNPRHKITKRGQNVTFRCDPISEHNRLYWYRQTLGQGPEFLTYFQNEAQLEKSRLLSDRFSAERPKGSFSTLEIQRTEQGDSAMYLCASGVGRTNEKLFFGSGTQLSVL.

V is TRBV18 and J is TRBJ1-2; D not certain. Trimming took off 5 bases at V and 0 bases at J, with 1 base between the two ends. Per the germline V gene, CDR1 is KGHSH and CDR2 is LQKENI. The CDR3 spans 11 residues. The CDR3 DNA sequence: TGTGCCAGCTCAGCTAACTATGGCTACACCTTC. Translated: CASSANYGYTF.

This chain joins TRBV18 and TRBJ1-2; 10 bases line up with TRBD1. The ends lost 3 bases at V and 8 bases at J; junction bases unmatched: 9. Germline loops: CDR1 KGHSH, CDR2 LQKENI. This CDR3 comprises 15 residues. CDR3 protein: CASSPQSGQGDGYTF. The CDR3 coding sequence is TGTGCCAGCTCACCCCAAAGCGGACAGGGGGACGGCTACACCTTC.

V and J are TRBV7-9 and TRBJ1-4; D not resolved. The CDR3 is 17 residues long. Germline lookup yields CDR1 SEHNR and CDR2 FQNEAQ (reference sequence). V lost 1 base and J 0 bases, leaving 12 bases between the germline ends. Here the CDR3 reads CASSLDGSYATNEKLFF. In nucleotides, the CDR3 is TGTGCCAGCAGCTTAGACGGCAGCTATGCAACTAATGAAAAACTGTTTTTT.

This clone was recorded only once. This rearrangement joins TRBV7-2 to TRBJ1-5; no reliable D call. Germline lookup yields CDR1 SGHTA and CDR2 FQGNSA. This CDR3 region has 15 residues. Deletions cut 0 bases from V and 2 bases from J, with 8 bases between. The chain's CDR3 is CASSLAAGGNQPQHF. The CDR3 DNA reads as TGTGCCAGCAGCTTAGCCGCCGGGGGCAATCAGCCCCAGCATTTT.

The chain couples TRBV19 to TRBJ2-4, with 8 positions matching TRBD1. Germline-derived CDR1 and CDR2 are LNHDA and SQIVND (reference sequence). Trimming took 9 bases from V and 3 from J; bases not matched to a gene: 4. The length of the CDR3 is 13 residues. CDR3 region: CASLDRGKNIQYF. The CDR3 region has the DNA TGTGCCAGCCTCGACAGGGGCAAAAACATTCAGTACTTC.

This chain joins TRBV4-2 and TRBJ2-1, with D possibly TRBD2 on 6 matching bases. Germline CDR1 reads LGHNA; CDR2 reads YNFKEQ. Trimming pared 3 bases from V and 0 bases from J, leaving 9 bases between. The CDR3 length is 15 residues. The CDR3 is CASSHSGNSYNEQFF. The CDR3 bases are TGTGCCAGCAGCCATAGCGGAAACTCCTACAATGAGCAGTTCTTC.